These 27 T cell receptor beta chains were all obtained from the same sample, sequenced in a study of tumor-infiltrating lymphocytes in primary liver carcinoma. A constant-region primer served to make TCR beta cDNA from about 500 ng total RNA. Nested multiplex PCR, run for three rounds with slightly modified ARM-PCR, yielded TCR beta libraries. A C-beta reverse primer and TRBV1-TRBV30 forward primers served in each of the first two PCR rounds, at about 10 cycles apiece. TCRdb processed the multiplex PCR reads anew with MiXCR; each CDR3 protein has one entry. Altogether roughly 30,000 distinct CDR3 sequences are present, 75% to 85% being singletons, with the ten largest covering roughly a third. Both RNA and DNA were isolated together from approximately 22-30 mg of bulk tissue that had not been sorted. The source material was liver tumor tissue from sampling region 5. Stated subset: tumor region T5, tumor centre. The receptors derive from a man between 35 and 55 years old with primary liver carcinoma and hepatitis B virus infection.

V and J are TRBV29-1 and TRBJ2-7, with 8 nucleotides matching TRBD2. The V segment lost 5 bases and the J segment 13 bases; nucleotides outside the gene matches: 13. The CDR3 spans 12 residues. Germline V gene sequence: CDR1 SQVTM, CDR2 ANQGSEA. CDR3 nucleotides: TGCAGCGTTAGGGCGGGAGGTTCAGGGCAATACTTC. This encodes CSVRAGGSGQYF.

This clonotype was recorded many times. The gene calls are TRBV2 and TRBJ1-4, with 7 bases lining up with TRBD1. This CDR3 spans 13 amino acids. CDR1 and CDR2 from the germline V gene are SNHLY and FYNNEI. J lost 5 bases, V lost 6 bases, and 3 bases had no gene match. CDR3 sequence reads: CASRGQINEKLFF. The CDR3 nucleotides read TGTGCCAGCAGGGGACAGATAAATGAAAAACTGTTTTTT.

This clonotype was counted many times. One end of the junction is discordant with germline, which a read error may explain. The CDR3 loop is CASSFWDTGELFF. CDR3 sequence (DNA): TGTGCCAGCAGCTTTTGGGACACTGGGGAGCTGTTTTTT. The chain is built from TRBV11-1 and TRBJ2-2, with D possibly matching TRBD1 (6 bases). CDR1 is SGHAT, CDR2 FQDESV, per germline (reference sequence). This CDR3 contains 13 residues.

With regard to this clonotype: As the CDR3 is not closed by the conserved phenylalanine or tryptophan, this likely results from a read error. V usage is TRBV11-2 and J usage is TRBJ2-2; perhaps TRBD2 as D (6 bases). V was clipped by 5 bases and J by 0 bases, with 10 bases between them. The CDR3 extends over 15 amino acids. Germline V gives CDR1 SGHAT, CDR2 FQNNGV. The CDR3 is CASSIAGSNTGELFS. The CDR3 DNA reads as TGTGCCAGCAGCATTGCGGGGTCGAACACCGGGGAGCTGTTTTCT.

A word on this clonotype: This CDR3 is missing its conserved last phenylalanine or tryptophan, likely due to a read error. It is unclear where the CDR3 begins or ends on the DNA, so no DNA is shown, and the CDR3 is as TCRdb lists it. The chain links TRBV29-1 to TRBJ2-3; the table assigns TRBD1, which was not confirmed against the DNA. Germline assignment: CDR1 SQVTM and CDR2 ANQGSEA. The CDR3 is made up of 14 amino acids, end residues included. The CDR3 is CSASPGQHTDTRYL.

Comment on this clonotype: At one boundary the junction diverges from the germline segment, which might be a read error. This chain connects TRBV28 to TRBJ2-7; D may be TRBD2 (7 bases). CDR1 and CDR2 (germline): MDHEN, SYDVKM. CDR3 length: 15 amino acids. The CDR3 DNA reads TGTGCCAGCAGCTTGGGGGGGCATGTTTCCTACAAGCAGTACTTC. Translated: CASSLGGHVSYKQYF.

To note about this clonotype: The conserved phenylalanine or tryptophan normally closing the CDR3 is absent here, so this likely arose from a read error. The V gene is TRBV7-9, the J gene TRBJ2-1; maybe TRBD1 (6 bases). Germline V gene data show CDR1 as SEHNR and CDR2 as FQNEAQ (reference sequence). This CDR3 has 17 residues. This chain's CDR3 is CASSLPYQGSKTNDQFL. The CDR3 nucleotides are TGTGCCAGCAGCTTACCATATCAGGGGTCTAAAACAAATGACCAGTTCCTC.

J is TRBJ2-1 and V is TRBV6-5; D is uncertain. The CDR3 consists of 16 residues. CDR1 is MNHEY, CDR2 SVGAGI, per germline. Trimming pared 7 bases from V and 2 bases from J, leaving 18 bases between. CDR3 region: CASNHSGGRTYNEQFF. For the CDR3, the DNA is TGTGCCAGCAATCACAGTGGCGGAAGAACCTACAATGAGCAGTTCTTC.

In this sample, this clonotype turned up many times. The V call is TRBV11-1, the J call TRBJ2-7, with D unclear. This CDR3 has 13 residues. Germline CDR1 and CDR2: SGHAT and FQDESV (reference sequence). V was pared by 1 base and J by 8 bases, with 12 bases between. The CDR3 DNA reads TGTGCCAGCAGCTTAGGATACCTCCGCAAGCAGTACTTC. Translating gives CASSLGYLRKQYF.

The DNA for the CDR3 is TGTGCCAGTCGACTAGCGGAAAATGATGAGCAGTTCTTC. Protein sequence: CASRLAENDEQFF. The V gene is TRBV6-5, the J gene TRBJ2-1; TRBD2 matches 9 bases. The J segment lost 8 bases and the V segment lost 9 bases, leaving 8 bases of the junction unmatched. Germline CDR1 MNHEY, CDR2 SVGAGI. CDR3 length: 13 residues.

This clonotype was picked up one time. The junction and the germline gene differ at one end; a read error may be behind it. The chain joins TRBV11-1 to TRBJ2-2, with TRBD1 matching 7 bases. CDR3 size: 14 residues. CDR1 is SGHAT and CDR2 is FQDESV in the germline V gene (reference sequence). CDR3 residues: CASSFTGVIRELLF. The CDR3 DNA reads TGTGCCAGCAGCTTTACAGGGGTTATCAGGGAGCTGTTATTT.

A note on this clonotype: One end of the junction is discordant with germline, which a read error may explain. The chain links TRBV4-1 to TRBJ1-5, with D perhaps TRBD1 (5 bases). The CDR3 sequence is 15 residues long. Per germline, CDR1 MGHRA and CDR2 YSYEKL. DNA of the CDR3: TGCGCCCGCAGCCAAGATCATGGGGGAAATCAGCCCCGGCATTTT. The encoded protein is CARSQDHGGNQPRHF.

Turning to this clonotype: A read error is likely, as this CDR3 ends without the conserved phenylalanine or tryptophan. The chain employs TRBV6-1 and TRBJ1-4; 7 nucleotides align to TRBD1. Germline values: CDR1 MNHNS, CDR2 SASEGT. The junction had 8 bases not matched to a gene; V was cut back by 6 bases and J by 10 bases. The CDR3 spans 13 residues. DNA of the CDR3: TGTGCCAGCAGGGCCGACAGGGACGGAAAACTGTTTCTT. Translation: CASRADRDGKLFL.

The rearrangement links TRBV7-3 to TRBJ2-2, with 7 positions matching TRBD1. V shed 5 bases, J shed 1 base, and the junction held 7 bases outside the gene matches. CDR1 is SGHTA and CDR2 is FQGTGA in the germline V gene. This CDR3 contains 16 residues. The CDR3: CASSPRTGLNTGELFF. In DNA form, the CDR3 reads TGTGCCAGCAGCCCTCGGACAGGATTGAACACCGGGGAGCTGTTTTTT.

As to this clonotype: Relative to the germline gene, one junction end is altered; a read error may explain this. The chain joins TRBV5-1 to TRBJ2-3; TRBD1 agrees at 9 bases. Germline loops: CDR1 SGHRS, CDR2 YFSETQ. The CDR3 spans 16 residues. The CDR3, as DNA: TGCGCCAGTAGCTCACTACAGGGGGCCGGCACAGATACGCACTATTTT. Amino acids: CASSSLQGAGTDTHYF. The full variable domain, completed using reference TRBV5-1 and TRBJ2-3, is KAGVTQTPRYLIKTRGQQVTLSCSPISGHRSVSWYQQTPGQGLQFLFEYFSETQRNKGNFPGRFSGRQFSNSRSEMNVSTLELGDSALYLCASSSLQGAGTDTHYFGPGTRLTVL.

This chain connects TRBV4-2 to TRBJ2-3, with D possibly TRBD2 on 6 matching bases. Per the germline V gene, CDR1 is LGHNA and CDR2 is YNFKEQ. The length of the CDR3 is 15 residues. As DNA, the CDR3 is TGTACTAGCAGCCATGAAGTTAGGAGGGCAGATACGCAGTATTTT. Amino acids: CTSSHEVRRADTQYF.

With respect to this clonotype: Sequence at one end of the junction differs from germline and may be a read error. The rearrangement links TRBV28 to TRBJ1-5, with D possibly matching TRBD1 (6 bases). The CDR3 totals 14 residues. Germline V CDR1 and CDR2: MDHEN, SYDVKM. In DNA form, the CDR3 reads TGCGCCAGCAGCCCCCTGACAGGAACCCAGCCCCTGCATTTT. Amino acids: CASSPLTGTQPLHF.

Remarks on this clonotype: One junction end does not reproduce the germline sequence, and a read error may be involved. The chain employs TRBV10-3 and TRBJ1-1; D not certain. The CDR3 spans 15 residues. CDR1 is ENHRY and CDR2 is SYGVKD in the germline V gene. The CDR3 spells CAISESWDMNTEAFF. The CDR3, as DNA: TGTGCCATCAGTGAGTCTTGGGATATGAACACTGAGGCTTTCTTT.

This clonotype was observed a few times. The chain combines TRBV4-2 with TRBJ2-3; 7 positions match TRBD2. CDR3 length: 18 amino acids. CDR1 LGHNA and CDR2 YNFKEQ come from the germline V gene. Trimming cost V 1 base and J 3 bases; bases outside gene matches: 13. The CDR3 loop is CASSQVAPLAGATDTQYF. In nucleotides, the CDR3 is TGTGCCAGCAGCCAAGTAGCGCCTCTGGCGGGAGCGACAGATACGCAGTATTTT.

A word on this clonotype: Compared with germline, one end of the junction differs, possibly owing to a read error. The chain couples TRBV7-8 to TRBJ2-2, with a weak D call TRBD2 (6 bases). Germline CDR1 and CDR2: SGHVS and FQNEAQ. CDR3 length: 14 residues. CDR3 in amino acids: CARSLVSRDGKLFF. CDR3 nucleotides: TGTGCCAGGAGCTTAGTTTCGCGGGACGGGAAGCTGTTTTTT.

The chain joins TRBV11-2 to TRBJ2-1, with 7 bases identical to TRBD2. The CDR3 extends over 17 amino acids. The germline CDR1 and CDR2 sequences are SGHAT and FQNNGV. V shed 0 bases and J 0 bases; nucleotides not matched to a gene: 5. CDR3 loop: CASSLERGKISYNEQFF. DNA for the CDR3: TGTGCCAGCAGCTTAGAGCGGGGGAAGATCTCCTACAATGAGCAGTTCTTC.

The CDR3 spells CASTQGGDMNTEAFF. For the CDR3, the DNA is TGTGCCAGCACTCAAGGCGGGGACATGAACACTGAAGCTTTCTTT. This chain uses TRBV4-2 with TRBJ1-1; possible D gene TRBD1, 6 bases. V was pared by 7 bases and J by 0 bases, with 15 bases between. In germline, CDR1 is LGHNA, CDR2 YNFKEQ. The CDR3 contains 15 residues.

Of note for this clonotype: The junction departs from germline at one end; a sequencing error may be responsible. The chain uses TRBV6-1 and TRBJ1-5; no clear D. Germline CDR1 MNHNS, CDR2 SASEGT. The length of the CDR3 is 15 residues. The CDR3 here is CVNSEISYSNQPQHF. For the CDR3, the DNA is TGTGTCAACAGTGAAATCTCCTATAGCAATCAGCCCCAGCATTTC.

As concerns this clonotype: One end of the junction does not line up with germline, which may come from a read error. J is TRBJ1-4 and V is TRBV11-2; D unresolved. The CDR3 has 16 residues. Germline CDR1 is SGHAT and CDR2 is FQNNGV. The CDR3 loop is CANSKIPGGANDKLFF. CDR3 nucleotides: TGTGCCAACAGCAAGATTCCAGGAGGAGCAAATGATAAACTGTTTTTT. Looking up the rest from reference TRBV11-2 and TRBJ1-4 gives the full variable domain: EAGVAQSPRYKIIEKRQSVAFWCNPISGHATLYWYQQILGQGPKLLIQFQNNGVVDDSQLPKDRFSAERLKGVDSTLKIQPAKLEDSAVYLCANSKIPGGANDKLFFGSGTQLSVL.

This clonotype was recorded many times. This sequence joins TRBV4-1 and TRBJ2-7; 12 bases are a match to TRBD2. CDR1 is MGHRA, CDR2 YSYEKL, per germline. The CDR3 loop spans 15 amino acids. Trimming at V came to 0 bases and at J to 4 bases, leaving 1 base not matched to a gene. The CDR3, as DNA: TGCGCCAGCAGCCAAGAACTAGCGGGAGGATACGAGCAGTACTTC. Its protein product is CASSQELAGGYEQYF.

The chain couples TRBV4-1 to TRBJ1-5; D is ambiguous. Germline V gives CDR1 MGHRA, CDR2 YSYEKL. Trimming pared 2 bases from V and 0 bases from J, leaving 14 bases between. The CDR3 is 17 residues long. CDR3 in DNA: TGCGCCAGCAGCCAACAAATTACACATTATAGCAATCAGCCCCAGCATTTT. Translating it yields CASSQQITHYSNQPQHF.

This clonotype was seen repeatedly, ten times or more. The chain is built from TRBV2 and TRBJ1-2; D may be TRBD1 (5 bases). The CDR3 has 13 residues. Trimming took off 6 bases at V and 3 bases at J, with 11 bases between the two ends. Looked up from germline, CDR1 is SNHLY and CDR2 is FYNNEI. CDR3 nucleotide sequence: TGTGCCAGCAGAGGGACGTTGGACTATGGCTACACCTTC. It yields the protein CASRGTLDYGYTF.